These 23 T cell receptor beta chains originate from one sample sequenced in a study of blood T cell repertoires in COVID-19 (dated by TCRdb to 2019 to 2021). Receptor amplification or capture employed the immunoSEQ multiplex PCR assay. TCRdb stores this immuneACCESS table with in-frame sequences only. Part of the clones is absent; in the studies checked, under half of the shortfall reflects unresolved V genes, and no reason is known for the rest. This sample holds 250,000 to 300,000 clones; under 90% were observed only once. The leading ten clones occupy 2.5% to 3% of the sample. Sequencing was performed on peripheral blood. The receptors shown here come from an older woman with active or convalescent COVID-19.

The rearrangement links TRBV6-4 to TRBJ2-7; 8 bases align to TRBD2. The germline gives CDR1 MRHNA, CDR2 SNTAGT. The CDR3 is 15 amino acids. The V and J ends lost 4 bases and 4 bases, in that order; junction bases with no gene match: 9. CDR3 DNA sequence: TGTGCCAGCAGTGGAGAGAGCGGGGGATCTTACGAGCAGTACTTC. This codes for CASSGESGGSYEQYF.

The gene calls are TRBV5-1 and TRBJ1-1; D is undetermined. The V gene lost 0 bases and the J gene lost 6 bases, with 12 bases spanning the gap. Looked up from germline, CDR1 is SGHRS and CDR2 is YFSETQ. This CDR3 spans 14 amino acids. CDR3 in amino acids: CASSLGGWKAEAFF. The CDR3 DNA reads TGCGCCAGCAGCTTGGGAGGGTGGAAGGCTGAAGCTTTCTTT.

The chain recombines TRBV6-4 with TRBJ2-3; 13 bases align to TRBD2. The junction had 5 bases not matched to a gene; V was cut back by 6 bases and J by 2 bases. Germline V CDR1 and CDR2: MRHNA, SNTAGT. The length of the CDR3 is 16 residues. The CDR3 sequence: CASSGLAGANTDTQYF. The CDR3 region has the DNA TGTGCCAGCAGCGGACTAGCGGGGGCCAACACAGATACGCAGTATTTT.

This chain joins TRBV4-2 and TRBJ1-1, with a tentative D call TRBD1 (5 bases). Between the trimmed V and J ends, which lost 0 bases and 4 bases, there was a span of 12 bases. The CDR3 covers 15 residues. Germline V gives CDR1 LGHNA, CDR2 YNFKEQ. CDR3 loop: CASSQESGGVTEAFF. DNA for the CDR3: TGTGCCAGCAGCCAAGAATCCGGGGGAGTCACTGAAGCTTTCTTT.

The chain joins TRBV7-2 to TRBJ2-6; no definite D call. CDR3 length equals 16 residues. The V gene lost 4 bases and the J gene lost 0 bases, with 10 bases spanning the gap. CDR1 is SGHTA and CDR2 is FQGNSA in the germline V gene. CDR3 in DNA: TGTGCCAGCAGCTCCCACCGGAGCTCTGGGGCCAACGTCCTGACTTTC. It codes for CASSSHRSSGANVLTF.

This clone has just a few counts. This sequence joins TRBV18 and TRBJ1-4; TRBD1 might be the D (5 bases). The CDR3 extends over 16 amino acids. Germline V CDR1 and CDR2: KGHSH, LQKENI. V lost 0 bases and J 4 bases, leaving 12 bases between the germline ends. The CDR3 loop reads CASSPPRGGGNEKLFF. The CDR3 DNA sequence: TGTGCCAGCTCACCACCAAGGGGAGGCGGTAATGAAAAACTGTTTTTT.

V usage is TRBV6-1 and J usage is TRBJ2-1; 12 bases line up with TRBD2. The CDR3 is made up of 16 amino acids. Per the germline V gene, CDR1 is MNHNS and CDR2 is SASEGT. The ends lost 2 bases at V and 2 bases at J; junction bases unmatched: 1. Written as DNA, the CDR3 is TGTGCCAGCAGTGAACTAGCGGGGGGGCCCTACAATGAGCAGTTCTTC. Its protein product is CASSELAGGPYNEQFF.

This clone was seen more than once but under ten times. The rearrangement links TRBV3-1 (or the pseudogene TRBV3-2) to TRBJ2-2; tentatively, D is TRBD1 (6 bases). The CDR3 loop spans 15 amino acids. Germline V gene data show CDR1 as LGHDT and CDR2 as YNNKEL (reference sequence). Trimming left V 8 bases short and J 0 bases short, with 13 bases between. The CDR3 DNA is TGTGCCAGCGGGGGCCCGGGGACGAACACCGGGGAGCTGTTTTTT. Its protein product is CASGGPGTNTGELFF.

The genes are TRBV11-2 and TRBJ2-2; TRBD1 might be the D (5 bases). This CDR3 is built from 14 residues. Trimming removed 5 bases from V and 5 bases from J, with 12 bases in between. Germline CDR1 reads SGHAT; CDR2 reads FQNNGV. This CDR3 reads CASSPGLRTGELFF. Here the CDR3 DNA reads TGTGCCAGCAGCCCAGGGTTGCGGACCGGGGAGCTGTTTTTT.

A few counts support this clone. CDR3 protein: CASSKSGGNEKLFF. DNA of the CDR3: TGTGCCAGCAGTAAGTCCGGCGGGAATGAAAAACTGTTTTTT. This sequence joins TRBV6-5 and TRBJ1-4; D is unresolved. CDR3 length: 14 residues. Per the germline V gene, CDR1 is MNHEY and CDR2 is SVGAGI. V lost 5 bases and J 5 bases, leaving 12 bases between the germline ends.

This chain links TRBV19 with TRBJ1-4; D may be TRBD1 (6 bases). The CDR3 sequence is 15 residues long. Trimming left V 4 bases short and J 4 bases short, with 13 bases between. In germline, CDR1 is LNHDA, CDR2 SQIVND (reference sequence). CDR3: CASSRTGNVNEKLFF. CDR3 DNA sequence: TGTGCCAGTAGTAGAACAGGGAATGTTAATGAAAAACTGTTTTTT.

The rearrangement uses TRBV19 and TRBJ1-6; 7 bases map to TRBD1. V shed 7 bases and J 7 bases; nucleotides not matched to a gene: 4. The CDR3 contains 13 residues. Germline CDR1 is LNHDA and CDR2 is SQIVND (reference sequence). CDR3 DNA sequence: TGTGCCAGTACCGACAGGGCGAATTCACCCCTCCACTTT. This gives the protein CASTDRANSPLHF.

This clone was seen a few times. The chain recombines TRBV6-1 with TRBJ1-5; no clear D gene. V lost 2 bases and J 0 bases, leaving 11 bases between the germline ends. Germline V gene sequence: CDR1 MNHNS, CDR2 SASEGT. The CDR3 is 16 amino acids. The CDR3 nucleotides are TGTGCCAGCAGTGAATTCAGCGCCAATAGCAATCAGCCCCAGCATTTT. Translating it yields CASSEFSANSNQPQHF.

The chain carries TRBV9 and TRBJ2-3, with 11 bases matching TRBD2. The CDR3 is 17 residues long. Germline CDR1 is SGDLS and CDR2 is YYNGEE. Losses at the gene ends were 0 bases for V and 4 bases for J; bases not matched to a gene: 7. In nucleotides, the CDR3 is TGTGCCAGCAGCGTAGATGTAGCGGGGGGGCCCTCAGATACGCAGTATTTT. It yields the protein CASSVDVAGGPSDTQYF.

V and J are TRBV7-3 and TRBJ2-1, with TRBD2 as a possible D gene (5 bases). This CDR3 region has 14 residues. Trimming cost V 2 bases and J 5 bases, with 10 bases left between them. Looked up from germline, CDR1 is SGHTA and CDR2 is FQGTGA. CDR3 amino acids: CASSLSSRHNEQFF. CDR3 DNA: TGTGCCAGCAGCTTATCTAGCAGACACAATGAGCAGTTCTTC.

The chain is built from TRBV13 and TRBJ2-3; D possibly corresponds to TRBD2 (6 bases). The CDR3 contains 16 residues. The V gene's germline CDR1 is PRHDT and CDR2 FYEKMQ (reference sequence). The ends were cut back, 3 bases at V and 1 base at J, with 14 bases in the middle. The CDR3 DNA follows: TGTGCCAGCAGCTTGCGGGGTAGTGTACGCACAGATACGCAGTATTTT. Encoded protein: CASSLRGSVRTDTQYF.

This chain joins TRBV2 and TRBJ1-1; no definite D call. The CDR3 has 14 residues. The V gene's germline CDR1 is SNHLY and CDR2 FYNNEI. V dropped 5 bases and J dropped 1 base, with 11 bases sitting between them. DNA for the CDR3: TGTGCCAGCAGTCCCTTTGGAGGGAACACTGAAGCTTTCTTT. It encodes CASSPFGGNTEAFF.

This clone was found once. The chain recombines TRBV2 with TRBJ1-3, with D possibly TRBD1 on 6 matching bases. Trimming shortened V by 5 bases and J by 1 base, and 12 bases separated the two germline ends. This CDR3 region has 15 residues. Germline values: CDR1 SNHLY, CDR2 FYNNEI. The CDR3 DNA reads as TGTGCCAGCAGTTTTACAACAGGGTCTGGAAACACCATATATTTT. Protein product: CASSFTTGSGNTIYF.

The chain has TRBV6-5 and TRBJ2-1, with 9 bases aligning to TRBD2. The CDR3 is 14 residues long. V lost 10 bases, J lost 5 bases, and 9 bases stayed unmatched. Germline lookup yields CDR1 MNHEY and CDR2 SVGAGI. The CDR3 DNA reads as TGTGCCACAGAGCGGGGGGACTTAAACAATGAGCAGTTCTTC. This translates into CATERGDLNNEQFF.

The table lists this clone with a count of one. The V gene is TRBV6-5, the J gene TRBJ1-5; 7 positions match TRBD1. After removal of 5 bases from V and 7 bases from J, the junction contained 8 bases not matched to a gene. The CDR3 sequence is 14 residues long. The germline CDR1 and CDR2 sequences are MNHEY and SVGAGI. The CDR3 here is CASSRRQGNQPQHF. Here the CDR3 DNA reads TGTGCCAGCAGTCGTCGACAGGGTAACCAGCCCCAGCATTTT.

J is TRBJ1-2 and V is TRBV7-6; D is possibly TRBD1 (5 bases). Trimming removed 2 bases from V and 4 bases from J, with 14 bases in between. CDR3 length: 15 amino acids. Germline V gene sequence: CDR1 SGHVS, CDR2 FNYEAQ. The CDR3 loop is CASSLSGTGVYGYTF. CDR3 DNA sequence: TGTGCCAGCAGCTTATCTGGGACGGGAGTCTATGGCTACACCTTC.

The chain recombines TRBV18 with TRBJ1-2; a possible D gene is TRBD1 (6 bases). CDR1 and CDR2 from the germline V gene are KGHSH and LQKENI. CDR3 size: 15 residues. V was pared by 3 bases and J by 4 bases, with 15 bases between. CDR3 nucleotide sequence: TGTGCCAGCTCACCCCTGGGGAGGGGGGGCTATGGCTACACCTTC. Encoded protein: CASSPLGRGGYGYTF.

This chain links TRBV10-2 with TRBJ2-1, with TRBD1 matching 10 bases. The CDR3 extends over 14 amino acids. V was clipped by 6 bases and J by 7 bases; unmatched bases: 6. Germline CDR1 and CDR2: WSHSY and SAAADI. CDR3 region: CASREPGQGNEQFF. The CDR3 DNA reads TGCGCCAGCAGAGAGCCGGGACAGGGGAATGAGCAGTTCTTC.